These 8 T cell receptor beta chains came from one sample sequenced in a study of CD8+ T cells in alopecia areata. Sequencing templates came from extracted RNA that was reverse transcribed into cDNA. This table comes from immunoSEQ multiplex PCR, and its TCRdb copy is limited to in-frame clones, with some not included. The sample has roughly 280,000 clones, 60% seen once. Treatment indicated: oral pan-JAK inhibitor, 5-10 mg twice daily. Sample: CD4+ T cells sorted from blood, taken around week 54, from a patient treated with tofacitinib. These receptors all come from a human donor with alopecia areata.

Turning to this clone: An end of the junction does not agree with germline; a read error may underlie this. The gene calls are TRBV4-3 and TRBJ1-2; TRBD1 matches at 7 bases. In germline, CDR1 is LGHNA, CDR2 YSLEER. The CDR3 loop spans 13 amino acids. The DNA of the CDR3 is TGCGCCAGCAGGCAAGAAGGGGGCGAAGGCTACACCTTC. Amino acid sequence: CASRQEGGEGYTF.

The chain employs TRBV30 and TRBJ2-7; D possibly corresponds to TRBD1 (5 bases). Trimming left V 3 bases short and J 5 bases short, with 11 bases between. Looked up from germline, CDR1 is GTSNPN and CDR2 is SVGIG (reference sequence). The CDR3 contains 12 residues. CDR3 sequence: CAWRRGSHEQYF. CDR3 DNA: TGTGCCTGGAGAAGGGGTTCTCACGAGCAGTACTTC. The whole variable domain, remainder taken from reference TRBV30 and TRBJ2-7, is SQTIHQWPATLVQPVGSPLSLECTVEGTSNPNLYWYRQAAGRGLQLLFYSVGIGQISSEVPQNLSASRPQDRQFILSSKKLLLSDSGFYLCAWRRGSHEQYFGPGTRLTVT.

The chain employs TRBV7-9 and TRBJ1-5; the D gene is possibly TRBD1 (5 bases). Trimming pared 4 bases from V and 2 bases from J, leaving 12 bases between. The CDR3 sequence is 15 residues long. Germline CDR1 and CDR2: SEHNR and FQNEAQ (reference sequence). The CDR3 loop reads CASSSSGAGNQPQHF. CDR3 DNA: TGTGCCAGCAGCTCCTCCGGGGCCGGCAATCAGCCCCAGCATTTT.

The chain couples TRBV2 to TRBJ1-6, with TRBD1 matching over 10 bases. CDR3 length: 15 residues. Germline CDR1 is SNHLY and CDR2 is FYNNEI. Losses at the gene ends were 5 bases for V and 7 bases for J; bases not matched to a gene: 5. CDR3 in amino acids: CASSWGTGENSPLHF. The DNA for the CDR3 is TGTGCCAGCAGTTGGGGGACAGGGGAAAATTCACCCCTCCACTTT.

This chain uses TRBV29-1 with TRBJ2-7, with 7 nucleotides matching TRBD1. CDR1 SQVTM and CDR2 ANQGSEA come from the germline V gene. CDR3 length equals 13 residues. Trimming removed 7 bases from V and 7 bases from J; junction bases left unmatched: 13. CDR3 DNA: TGCAGCGCCTGGACAGGCTCGGTGGGGGAGCAGTACTTC. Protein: CSAWTGSVGEQYF.

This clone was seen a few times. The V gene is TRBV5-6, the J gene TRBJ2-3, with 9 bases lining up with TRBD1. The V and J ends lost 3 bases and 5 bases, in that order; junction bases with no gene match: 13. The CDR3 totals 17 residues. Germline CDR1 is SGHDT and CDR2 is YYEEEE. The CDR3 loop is CASSSTVQGARKDTQYF. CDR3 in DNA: TGTGCCAGCAGCTCAACGGTACAGGGGGCACGTAAAGATACGCAGTATTTT. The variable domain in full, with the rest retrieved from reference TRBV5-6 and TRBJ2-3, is DAGVTQSPTHLIKTRGQQVTLRCSPKSGHDTVSWYQQALGQGPQFIFQYYEEEERQRGNFPDRFSGHQFPNYSSELNVNALLLGDSALYLCASSSTVQGARKDTQYFGPGTRLTVL.

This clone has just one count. CDR3 sequence reads: CSVVTYTSTDTQYF. The CDR3 bases are TGCAGCGTTGTGACATACACTAGCACAGATACGCAGTATTTT. This chain uses TRBV29-1 with TRBJ2-3, with D hard to call. The length of the CDR3 is 14 residues. Germline V gene lookup returns CDR1 SQVTM and CDR2 ANQGSEA. The V gene lost 4 bases and the J gene lost 0 bases, with 11 bases spanning the gap.

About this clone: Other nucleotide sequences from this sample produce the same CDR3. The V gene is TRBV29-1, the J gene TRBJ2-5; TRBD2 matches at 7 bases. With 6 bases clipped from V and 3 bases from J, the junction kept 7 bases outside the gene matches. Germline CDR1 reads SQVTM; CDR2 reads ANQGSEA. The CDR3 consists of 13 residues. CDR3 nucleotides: TGCAGCGTGATAAAGCGGGGTAAAGAGACCCAGTACTTC. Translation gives CSVIKRGKETQYF. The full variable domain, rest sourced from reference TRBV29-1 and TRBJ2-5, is SAVISQKPSRDICQRGTSLTIQCQVDSQVTMMFWYRQQPGQSLTLIATANQGSEATYESGFVIDKFPISRPNLTFSTLTVSNMSPEDSSIYLCSVIKRGKETQYFGPGTRLLVL.